The 18 T cell receptor beta chains below were found in one sample sequenced in a study of T cells in Graves' hyperthyroidism and ophthalmopathy. Using RNA transcripts as the source, TCR beta CDR3 regions were amplified. TCR CDR3 regions were first amplified by RT-PCR with HTBI primers. A single record per CDR3 protein comes from TCRdb applying MiXCR to the multiplex PCR reads. The sample holds 550,000 to 700,000 distinct CDR3 sequences, around 15% seen once. Sequenced input: blood. The source of these receptors is a woman in her thirties or forties with Graves' ophthalmopathy.

This clonotype was detected many times. The J gene is TRBJ2-4, the V gene TRBV2; D might be TRBD1 (5 bases). Germline V gene sequence: CDR1 SNHLY, CDR2 FYNNEI. V lost 5 bases, J lost 0 bases, and 11 bases lay in between. The CDR3 contains 15 residues. The CDR3 reads CASSPDNLAKNIQYF. CDR3 nucleotides: TGTGCCAGCAGTCCGGACAATCTAGCCAAAAACATTCAGTACTTC.

This clonotype occurred many times. CDR3 protein: CASSRTESNTIYF. The CDR3 coding sequence is TGTGCCAGCAGTCGGACGGAATCCAACACCATATATTTT. The chain has TRBV12-3 or TRBV12-4 and TRBJ1-3; D remains unclear. V was trimmed by 5 bases and J by 7 bases, leaving 12 bases between them. The CDR3 spans 13 residues.

The V gene is TRBV29-1, the J gene TRBJ1-1, with TRBD1 identical over 9 bases. The CDR3 extends over 13 amino acids. Germline CDR1 is SQVTM and CDR2 is ANQGSEA. The V and J ends lost 7 bases and 4 bases, in that order; junction bases with no gene match: 7. In nucleotides, the CDR3 is TGCAGCGACACACAGGGGGCGATCACTGAAGCTTTCTTT. Its protein product is CSDTQGAITEAFF.

This clonotype was seen at least ten times. V gene TRBV2 combines with J gene TRBJ1-2; TRBD1 aligns across 7 bases. Germline CDR1 and CDR2: SNHLY and FYNNEI. The CDR3 covers 12 residues. The V and J ends lost 8 bases and 1 base, in that order; junction bases with no gene match: 1. CDR3 sequence (DNA): TGTGCCAGCGGGACAGTTAACTATGGCTACACCTTC. Translation: CASGTVNYGYTF.

This clonotype has at least ten counts. The V call is TRBV6-5, the J call TRBJ2-4; the D gene is possibly TRBD2 (6 bases). Germline V gene lookup returns CDR1 MNHEY and CDR2 SVGAGI. This CDR3 spans 14 amino acids. V lost 2 bases, J lost 3 bases, and 8 bases lay in between. CDR3 bases: TGTGCCAGCAGTTACGGGGGGAGCAAAAACATTCAGTACTTC. Residues: CASSYGGSKNIQYF.

This clonotype was picked up many times. The chain combines TRBV6-2 or TRBV6-3 with TRBJ2-7; no firm D call. V was shortened by 7 bases and J by 3 bases, with 7 bases between the two germline ends. The CDR3 contains 11 residues. Germline CDR1 MNHEY, CDR2 SVGEGT. This CDR3 is CASTRGYEQYF. The DNA of the CDR3 is TGTGCCAGCACCCGTGGCTACGAGCAGTACTTC.

There are many counts of this clonotype. The CDR3 DNA follows: TGTGCCAGCGGCACAGGAATACAAGAGACCCAGTACTTC. Amino acids: CASGTGIQETQYF. This sequence joins TRBV11-2 and TRBJ2-5; weak D call: TRBD1 (5 bases). This CDR3 has 13 residues. Trimming removed 8 bases at V and 2 bases at J, with 12 bases between. Germline V CDR1 and CDR2: SGHAT, FQNNGV.

This clonotype was seen ten or more times. The V call is TRBV19, the J call TRBJ1-1; D is possibly TRBD1 (5 bases). V lost 8 bases, J lost 10 bases, and 14 bases lay in between. CDR1 is LNHDA and CDR2 is SQIVND in the germline V gene (reference sequence). CDR3 length equals 11 residues. The CDR3: CASQGALGAFF. Here the CDR3 DNA reads TGTGCCAGTCAGGGAGCCCTGGGAGCTTTCTTT.

This clonotype was seen at least ten times. V is TRBV5-1 and J is TRBJ1-2; maybe TRBD1 (6 bases). Per the germline V gene, CDR1 is SGHRS and CDR2 is YFSETQ. The length of the CDR3 is 14 residues. V gave up 0 bases and J gave up 3 bases, with 9 bases separating them. CDR3 residues: CASSLAGEDYGYTF. In DNA, the CDR3 is TGCGCCAGCAGCTTGGCAGGGGAGGACTATGGCTACACCTTC. The whole variable domain, filled in from reference TRBV5-1 and TRBJ1-2, reads KAGVTQTPRYLIKTRGQQVTLSCSPISGHRSVSWYQQTPGQGLQFLFEYFSETQRNKGNFPGRFSGRQFSNSRSEMNVSTLELGDSALYLCASSLAGEDYGYTFGSGTRLTVV.

The chain joins TRBV6-1 to TRBJ2-2; D remains unclear. Germline V CDR1 and CDR2: MNHNS, SASEGT. Trimming stripped 10 bases from V and 0 bases from J, with 12 bases between. The CDR3 totals 14 residues. The CDR3: CATSGGTNTGELFF. CDR3 in DNA: TGTGCCACCTCCGGTGGGACGAACACCGGGGAGCTGTTTTTT.

This clonotype has at least ten counts. The J gene is TRBJ1-2, the V gene TRBV28; tentative D call: TRBD1 (6 bases). This CDR3 is 13 amino acids long. The germline V gene has CDR1 MDHEN and CDR2 SYDVKM. Trimming cost V 3 bases and J 5 bases, with 10 bases left between them. CDR3 DNA: TGTGCCAGCAGTTTGGCAGGGGAATATGGCTACACCTTC. It specifies CASSLAGEYGYTF.

This clonotype was seen ten or more times. This chain uses TRBV10-3 with TRBJ2-7; D is unresolved. Trimming took 8 bases from V and 2 from J, leaving 10 bases between them. Germline assignment: CDR1 ENHRY and CDR2 SYGVKD. The CDR3 loop spans 12 amino acids. The CDR3 DNA reads as TGTGCCATCTCGACGGAACCCTACGAGCAGTACTTC. Amino acid sequence: CAISTEPYEQYF.

This clonotype was seen a handful of times. The chain combines TRBV5-1 with TRBJ1-1; TRBD1 agrees at 8 bases. V lost 4 bases, J lost 4 bases, and 15 bases stayed unmatched. CDR3 length equals 17 residues. Germline CDR1 and CDR2: SGHRS and YFSETQ. The CDR3 loop is CASSDRDRRPWGTEAFF. CDR3 sequence (DNA): TGCGCCAGCAGCGATAGGGACAGGCGACCTTGGGGCACTGAAGCTTTCTTT.

This clonotype was seen at least ten times. The rearrangement joins TRBV15 to TRBJ1-1; D is possibly TRBD1 (5 bases). V dropped 0 bases and J dropped 3 bases, with 5 bases sitting between them. The CDR3 loop spans 13 amino acids. Germline V lookup: CDR1 LNHNV, CDR2 YYDKDF (reference sequence). The CDR3 region is CATSREGDTEAFF. CDR3 nucleotides: TGTGCCACCAGCAGAGAAGGGGACACTGAAGCTTTCTTT.

In this sample, this clonotype turned up many times. This chain links TRBV20-1 with TRBJ1-2, with D hard to call. Germline V lookup: CDR1 DFQATT, CDR2 SNEGSKA (reference sequence). The CDR3 is 12 residues long. Trimming removed 3 bases from V and 3 bases from J, with 8 bases in between. In DNA, the CDR3 is TGCAGTGCTAGTGTGGGCTACTATGGCTACACCTTC. Translation gives CSASVGYYGYTF.

The sample holds many counts of this clonotype. The rearrangement joins TRBV28 to TRBJ2-7; 10 positions match TRBD2. This CDR3 contains 14 residues. The germline gives CDR1 MDHEN, CDR2 SYDVKM. V lost 10 bases and J lost 3; bases outside the gene matches: 9. The CDR3 here is CAITASGSLYEQYF. As DNA, the CDR3 is TGTGCCATCACCGCTAGCGGGAGTCTCTACGAGCAGTACTTC.

The J gene is TRBJ1-2, the V gene TRBV12-3 or TRBV12-4; 9 nucleotides agree with TRBD1. The CDR3 length is 12 residues. Trimming took 7 bases from V and 8 from J; bases not matched to a gene: 5. CDR3 residues: CASTGQGIGYTF. The CDR3 nucleotides are TGTGCCAGCACCGGACAGGGGATCGGCTACACCTTC.

This clonotype was counted ten times or more. This sequence joins TRBV20-1 and TRBJ1-1; a weak D match, TRBD1 (6 bases). CDR1 is DFQATT, CDR2 SNEGSKA, per germline (reference sequence). V was trimmed by 5 bases and J by 0 bases, leaving 13 bases between them. The CDR3 covers 14 residues. For the CDR3, the DNA is TGCAGTGCTCTCCTCGGACAGATGAACACTGAAGCTTTCTTT. Amino acids: CSALLGQMNTEAFF.